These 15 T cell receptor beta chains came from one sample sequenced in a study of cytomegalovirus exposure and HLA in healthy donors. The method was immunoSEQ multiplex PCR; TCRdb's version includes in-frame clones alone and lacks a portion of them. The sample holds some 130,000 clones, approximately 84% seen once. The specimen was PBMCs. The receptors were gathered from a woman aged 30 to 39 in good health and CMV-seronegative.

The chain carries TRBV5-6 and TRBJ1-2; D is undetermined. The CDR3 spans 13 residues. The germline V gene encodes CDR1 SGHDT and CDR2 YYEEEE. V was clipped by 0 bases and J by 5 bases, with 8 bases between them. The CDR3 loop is CASSLAVEYGYTF. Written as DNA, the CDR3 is TGTGCCAGCAGCTTGGCGGTGGAGTATGGCTACACCTTC.

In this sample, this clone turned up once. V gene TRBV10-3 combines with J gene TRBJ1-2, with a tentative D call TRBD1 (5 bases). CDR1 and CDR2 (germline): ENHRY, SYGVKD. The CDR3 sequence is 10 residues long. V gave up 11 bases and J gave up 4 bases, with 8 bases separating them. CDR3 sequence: CAGDSYGYTF. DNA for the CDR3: TGTGCCGGCGACAGCTATGGCTACACCTTC.

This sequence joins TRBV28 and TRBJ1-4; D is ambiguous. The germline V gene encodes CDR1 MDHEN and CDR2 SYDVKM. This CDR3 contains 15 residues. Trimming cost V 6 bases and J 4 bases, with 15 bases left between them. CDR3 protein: CASRPIRDLNEKLFF. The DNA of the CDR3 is TGTGCCAGCAGACCGATCCGGGATCTTAATGAAAAACTGTTTTTT. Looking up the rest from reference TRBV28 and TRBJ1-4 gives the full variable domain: DVKVTQSSRYLVKRTGEKVFLECVQDMDHENMFWYRQDPGLGLRLIYFSYDVKMKEKGDIPEGYSVSREKKERFSLILESASTNQTSMYLCASRPIRDLNEKLFFGSGTQLSVL.

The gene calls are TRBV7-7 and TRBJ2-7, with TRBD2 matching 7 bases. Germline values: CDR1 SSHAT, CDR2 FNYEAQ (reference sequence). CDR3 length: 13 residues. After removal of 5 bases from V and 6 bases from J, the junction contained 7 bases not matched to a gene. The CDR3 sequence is CASSPSPGGEQYF. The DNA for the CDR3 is TGTGCCAGCAGCCCCAGCCCGGGGGGCGAGCAGTACTTC.

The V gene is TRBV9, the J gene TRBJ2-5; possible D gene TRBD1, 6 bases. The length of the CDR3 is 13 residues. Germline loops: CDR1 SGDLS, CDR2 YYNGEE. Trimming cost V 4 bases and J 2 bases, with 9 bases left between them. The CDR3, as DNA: TGTGCCAGCAGCATAGGACAGCAAGAGACCCAGTACTTC. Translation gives CASSIGQQETQYF.

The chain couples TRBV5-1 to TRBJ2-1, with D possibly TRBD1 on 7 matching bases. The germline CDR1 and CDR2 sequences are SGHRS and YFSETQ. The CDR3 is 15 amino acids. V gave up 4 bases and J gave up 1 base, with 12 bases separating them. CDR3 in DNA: TGCGCCAGCAGCGCGGGACAGATGTCCTACAATGAGCAGTTCTTC. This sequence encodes CASSAGQMSYNEQFF.

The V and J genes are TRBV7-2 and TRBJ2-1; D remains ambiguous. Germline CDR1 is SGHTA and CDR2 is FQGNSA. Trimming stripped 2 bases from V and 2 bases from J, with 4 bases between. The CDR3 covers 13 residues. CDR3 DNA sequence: TGTGCCAGCAGCTTACAAACCTACAATGAGCAGTTCTTC. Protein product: CASSLQTYNEQFF.

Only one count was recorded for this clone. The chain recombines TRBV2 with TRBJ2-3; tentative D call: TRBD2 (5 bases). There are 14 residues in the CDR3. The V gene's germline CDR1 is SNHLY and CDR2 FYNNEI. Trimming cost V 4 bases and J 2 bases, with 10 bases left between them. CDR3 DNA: TGTGCCAGCAGTGTGGTTAGCGCCACAGATACGCAGTATTTT. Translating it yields CASSVVSATDTQYF.

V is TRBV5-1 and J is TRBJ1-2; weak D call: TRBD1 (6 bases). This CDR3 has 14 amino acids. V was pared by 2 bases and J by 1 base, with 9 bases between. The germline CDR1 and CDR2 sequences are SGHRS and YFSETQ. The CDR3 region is CASSLQGNNYGYTF. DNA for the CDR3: TGCGCCAGCAGCTTACAGGGAAATAACTATGGCTACACCTTC.

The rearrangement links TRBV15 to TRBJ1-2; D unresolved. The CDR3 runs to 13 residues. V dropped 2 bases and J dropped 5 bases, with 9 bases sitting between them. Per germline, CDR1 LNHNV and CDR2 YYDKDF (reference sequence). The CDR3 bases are TGTGCCACCAGCAGACCCGGTTTATATGGCTACACCTTC. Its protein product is CATSRPGLYGYTF.

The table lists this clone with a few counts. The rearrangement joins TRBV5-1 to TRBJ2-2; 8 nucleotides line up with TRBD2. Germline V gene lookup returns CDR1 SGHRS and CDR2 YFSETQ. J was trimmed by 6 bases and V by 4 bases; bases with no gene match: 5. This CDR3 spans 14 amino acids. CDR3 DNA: TGCGCCAGCAGCACGGGACTAGTGGCCGGGGAGCTGTTTTTT. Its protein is CASSTGLVAGELFF. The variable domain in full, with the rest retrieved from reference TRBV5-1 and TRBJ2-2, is KAGVTQTPRYLIKTRGQQVTLSCSPISGHRSVSWYQQTPGQGLQFLFEYFSETQRNKGNFPGRFSGRQFSNSRSEMNVSTLELGDSALYLCASSTGLVAGELFFGEGSRLTVL.

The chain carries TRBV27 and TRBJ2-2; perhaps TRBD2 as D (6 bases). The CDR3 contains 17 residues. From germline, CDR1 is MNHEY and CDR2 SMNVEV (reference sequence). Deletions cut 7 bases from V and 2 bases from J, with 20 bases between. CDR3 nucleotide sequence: TGTGCCAGCAAAGAGTTTGGGACTCTCGGTAACACCGGGGAGCTGTTTTTT. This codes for CASKEFGTLGNTGELFF.

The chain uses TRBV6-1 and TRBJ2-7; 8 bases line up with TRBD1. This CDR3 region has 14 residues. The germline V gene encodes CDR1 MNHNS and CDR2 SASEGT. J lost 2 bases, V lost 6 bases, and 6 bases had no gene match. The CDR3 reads CASRQGDLTYEQYF. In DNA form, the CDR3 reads TGTGCCAGCAGACAGGGGGATTTAACCTACGAGCAGTACTTC.

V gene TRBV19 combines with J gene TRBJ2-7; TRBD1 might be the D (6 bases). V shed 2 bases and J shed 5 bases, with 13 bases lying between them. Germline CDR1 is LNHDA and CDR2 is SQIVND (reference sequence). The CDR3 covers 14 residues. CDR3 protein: CASSIKGGPHEQYF. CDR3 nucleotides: TGTGCCAGTAGTATAAAAGGGGGTCCACACGAGCAGTACTTC.

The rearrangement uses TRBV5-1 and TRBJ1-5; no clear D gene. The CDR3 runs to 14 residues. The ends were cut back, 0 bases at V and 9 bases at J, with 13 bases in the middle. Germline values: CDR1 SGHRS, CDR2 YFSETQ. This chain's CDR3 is CASSLGHPGGPQHF. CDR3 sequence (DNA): TGCGCCAGCAGCTTGGGACACCCCGGAGGGCCCCAGCATTTT.